This T cell receptor (beta chain) stems from a study of breast tumors, draining lymph nodes, adjacent tissues. Points from the study as a whole: Compared with lymph nodes, tumors were less diverse; compared with nontumor tissue, more.

The lymph nodes were axillary draining lymph nodes from breast cancer patients. CDR1 is SQVTM, CDR2 ANQGSEA, per germline. The CDR3 is made up of 22 amino acids, end residues included. Regarding this clonotype: Antigen specificity is unknown. The DNA is omitted, as the CDR3 cannot be located on it reliably, and the CDR3 follows TCRdb's listing.

TCRdb passed the multiplex PCR reads through MiXCR, listing each CDR3 protein once. Of roughly 260,000 distinct CDR3 sequences in the sample, around 30% were seen once. The chain recombines TRBV29-1 with TRBJ1-6; the D segment call TRBD1 is taken from the table without a DNA check. The source is a female donor with breast cancer. Some clones in this sample may be carry-over from other donors' samples. Material for sequencing was axillary lymph node tissue. This chain's CDR3 is CSVEGDQYIDGQFFGPGPRLHF.